The clone carrying this TCR beta chain was detected only a few times. The antigen is unknown. Using immunoSEQ multiplex PCR, the repertoire was profiled, and TCRdb retains in-frame clones only, with some absent. The sample has hundreds of thousands of clones, about 91% seen once. These data come from a study of Ad26.COV2.S vaccination and SARS-CoV-2 variants. Turning to the study itself: Each vaccinee took Ad26.COV2.S intramuscularly, once or twice 56 days apart. Study results and caveats: Spike-specific TCR breadth was greater in vaccine than placebo recipients. Substantial breadth in spike-specific CD8+ and CD4+ T cell responses was reportedly seen after vaccination.

The treatment here: some 19 received Ad26.COV2.S at low or high dose, single or two shots; 5 received placebo; per-sample allocation not given. Specimen acquisition occurred on day 63 following the initial vaccine or placebo injection. What was given as vaccine was an Ad26 vector encoding Wuhan-strain SARS-CoV-2 spike. Sequences were derived from peripheral blood, sampled in a trial of Ad26.COV2.S vaccine versus placebo. This clonotype was sampled from a person aged 18 to 65 who received the Ad26.COV2.S COVID-19 vaccine or a placebo.

The CDR3, as DNA: TGTGCCACCAGCAGAGATTACAGATTTTCCTCTGGAAACACCATATATTTT. This translates into CATSRDYRFSSGNTIYF. J is TRBJ1-3 and V is TRBV15; D is unresolved. Between the trimmed V and J ends, which lost 0 bases and 0 bases, there was a span of 12 bases. The germline V gene encodes CDR1 LNHNV and CDR2 YYDKDF (reference sequence). The CDR3 length is 17 residues.